The present TCR beta chain was sequenced within a study of CD8+CD57+ T cells in acquired aplastic anemia. Using genomic DNA as the template, TCR beta VDJ and CDR3 profiling was carried out. TCRdb analysed the reads with MiXCR anew, one entry per CDR3 protein. The sample includes approximately 170,000 distinct CDR3 sequences, roughly 45% of them seen just once. The sequenced patients had an expansion of CD8+CD57+ cells seen by flow cytometry. Looked up from germline, CDR1 is LNHDA and CDR2 is SQIVND (reference sequence). The V end was cut by 5 bases, the J end by 12 bases, with 14 bases between. CDR3 size: 13 residues.

This TCR was recovered from a human donor with aplastic anemia. The sample taken for sequencing was sorted CD4+, CD8+, or CD8+CD57+ T cells (not recorded which) from PBMCs. The chain recombines TRBV19 with TRBJ1-6, with D maybe TRBD1 (5 bases). CDR3 bases: TGTGCCAGTAGTGGTCGGGACTTACAACCCCTCCACTTT. The encoded protein is CASSGRDLQPLHF.